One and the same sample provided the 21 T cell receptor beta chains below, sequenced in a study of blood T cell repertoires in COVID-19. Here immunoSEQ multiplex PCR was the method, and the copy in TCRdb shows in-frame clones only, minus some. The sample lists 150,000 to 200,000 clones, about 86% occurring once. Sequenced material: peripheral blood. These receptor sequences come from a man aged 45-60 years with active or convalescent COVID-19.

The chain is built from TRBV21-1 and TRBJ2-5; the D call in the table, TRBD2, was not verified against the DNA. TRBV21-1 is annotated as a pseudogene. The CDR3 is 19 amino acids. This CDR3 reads CASSKVGETERGRQETQYF. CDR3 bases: TGTGCCAGCAGCAAAGTTGGGGAGACGGAGCGGGGACGACAAGAGACCCAGTACTTC.

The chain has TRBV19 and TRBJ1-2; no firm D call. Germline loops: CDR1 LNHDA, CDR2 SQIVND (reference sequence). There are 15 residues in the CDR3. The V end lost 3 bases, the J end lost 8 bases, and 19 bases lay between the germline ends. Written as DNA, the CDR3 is TGTGCCAGTAGTATCGGGAGGCAGAACTATAGGGGCTACACCTTC. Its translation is CASSIGRQNYRGYTF.

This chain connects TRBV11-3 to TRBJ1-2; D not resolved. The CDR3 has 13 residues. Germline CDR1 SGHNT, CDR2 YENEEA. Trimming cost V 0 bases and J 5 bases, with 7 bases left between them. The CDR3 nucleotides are TGTGCCAGCAGCTTAGAAGACTTTTATGGCTACACCTTC. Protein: CASSLEDFYGYTF.

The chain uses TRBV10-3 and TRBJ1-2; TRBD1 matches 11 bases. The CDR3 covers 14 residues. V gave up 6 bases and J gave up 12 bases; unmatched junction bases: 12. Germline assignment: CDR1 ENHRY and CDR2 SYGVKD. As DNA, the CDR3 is TGTGCCATCAGAGGATCCGGGACAGGGGGGAACGACACCTTC. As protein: CAIRGSGTGGNDTF.

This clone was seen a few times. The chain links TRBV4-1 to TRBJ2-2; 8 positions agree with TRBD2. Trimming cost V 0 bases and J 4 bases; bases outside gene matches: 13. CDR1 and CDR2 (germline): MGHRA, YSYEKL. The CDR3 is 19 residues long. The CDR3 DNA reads TGCGCCAGCAGCCAAGAAGTGGGGAGGATAGCGGGAAGCACCGGGGAGCTGTTTTTT. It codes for CASSQEVGRIAGSTGELFF.

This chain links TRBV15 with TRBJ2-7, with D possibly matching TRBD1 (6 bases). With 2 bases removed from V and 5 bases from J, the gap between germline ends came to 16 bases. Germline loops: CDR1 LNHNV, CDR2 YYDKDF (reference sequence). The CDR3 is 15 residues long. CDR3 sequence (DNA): TGTGCCACCAGCAGAAACGGACAGTCGATCGACGAGCAGTACTTC. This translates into CATSRNGQSIDEQYF.

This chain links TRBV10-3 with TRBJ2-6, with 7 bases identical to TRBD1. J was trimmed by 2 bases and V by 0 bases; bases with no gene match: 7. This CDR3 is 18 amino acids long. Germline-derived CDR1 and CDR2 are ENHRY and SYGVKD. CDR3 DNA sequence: TGTGCCATCAGTGAGTCGGGGACAGCAGCTGCTGGGGCCAACGTCCTGACTTTC. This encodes CAISESGTAAAGANVLTF.

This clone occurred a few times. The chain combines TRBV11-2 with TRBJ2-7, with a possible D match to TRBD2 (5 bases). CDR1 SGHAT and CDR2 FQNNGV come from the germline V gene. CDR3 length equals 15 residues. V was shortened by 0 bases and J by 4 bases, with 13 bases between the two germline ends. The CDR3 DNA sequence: TGTGCCAGCAGCTTAGACGGGCGGGTCGGTTACGAGCAGTACTTC. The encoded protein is CASSLDGRVGYEQYF.

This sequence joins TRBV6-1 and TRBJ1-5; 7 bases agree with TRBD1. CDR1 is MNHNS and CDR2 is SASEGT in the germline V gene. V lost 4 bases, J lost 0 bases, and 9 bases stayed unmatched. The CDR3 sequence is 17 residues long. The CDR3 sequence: CASSGLEGTDSNQPQHF. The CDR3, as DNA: TGTGCCAGCAGTGGCCTAGAGGGGACAGATAGCAATCAGCCCCAGCATTTT.

The CDR3 reads CASSSQRASYNEQFF. DNA for the CDR3: TGTGCCAGCAGCTCCCAGCGGGCCTCCTACAATGAGCAGTTCTTC. The chain uses TRBV7-9 and TRBJ2-1; perhaps TRBD2 as D (6 bases). The CDR3 consists of 15 residues. The germline CDR1 and CDR2 sequences are SEHNR and FQNEAQ (reference sequence). The ends were cut back, 4 bases at V and 0 bases at J, with 10 bases in the middle.

In nucleotides, the CDR3 is TGTGCCAGCTCACCAGCCTGGGGGACAGGGAATTACGAGCAGTACTTC. Its protein product is CASSPAWGTGNYEQYF. The chain joins TRBV18 to TRBJ2-7; 9 nucleotides align to TRBD1. The J segment lost 4 bases and the V segment lost 2 bases, leaving 9 bases of the junction unmatched. The CDR3 extends over 16 amino acids. Germline assignment: CDR1 KGHSH and CDR2 LQKENI.

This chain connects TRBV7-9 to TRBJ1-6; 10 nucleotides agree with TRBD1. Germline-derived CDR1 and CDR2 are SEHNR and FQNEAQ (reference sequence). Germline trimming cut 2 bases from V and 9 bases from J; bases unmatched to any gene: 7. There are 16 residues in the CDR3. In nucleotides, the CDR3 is TGTGCCAGCAGCTTACGGGGGACAGGGGAAGCTTCACCCCTCCACTTT. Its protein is CASSLRGTGEASPLHF.

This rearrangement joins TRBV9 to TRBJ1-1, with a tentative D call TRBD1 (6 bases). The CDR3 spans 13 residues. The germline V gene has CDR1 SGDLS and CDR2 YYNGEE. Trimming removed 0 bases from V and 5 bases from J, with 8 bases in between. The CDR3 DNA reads TGTGCCAGCAGCGTAGTACAGGGAACTGAAGCTTTCTTT. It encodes CASSVVQGTEAFF.

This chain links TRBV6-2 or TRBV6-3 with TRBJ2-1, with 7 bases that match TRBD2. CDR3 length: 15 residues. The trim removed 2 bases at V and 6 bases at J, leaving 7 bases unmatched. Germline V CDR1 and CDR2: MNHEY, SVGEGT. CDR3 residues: CASSYMGEGLNEQFF. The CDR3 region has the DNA TGTGCCAGCAGTTACATGGGGGAGGGTCTCAATGAGCAGTTCTTC.

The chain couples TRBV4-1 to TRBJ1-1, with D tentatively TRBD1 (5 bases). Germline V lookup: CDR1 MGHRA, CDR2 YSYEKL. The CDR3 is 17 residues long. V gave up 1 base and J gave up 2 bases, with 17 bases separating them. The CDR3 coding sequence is TGCGCCAGCAGCCAAGCGGGATCCGGGAGGGGAAACACTGAAGCTTTCTTT. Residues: CASSQAGSGRGNTEAFF.

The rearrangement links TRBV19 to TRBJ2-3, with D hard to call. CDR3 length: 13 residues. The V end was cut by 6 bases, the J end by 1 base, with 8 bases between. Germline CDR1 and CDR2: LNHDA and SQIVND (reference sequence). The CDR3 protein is CASSRPGTDTQYF. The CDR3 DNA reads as TGTGCCAGTAGCCGCCCGGGCACAGATACGCAGTATTTT.

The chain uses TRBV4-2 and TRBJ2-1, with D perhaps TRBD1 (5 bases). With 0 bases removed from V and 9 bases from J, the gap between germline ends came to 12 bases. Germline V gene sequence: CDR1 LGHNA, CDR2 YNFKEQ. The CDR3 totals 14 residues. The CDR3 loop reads CASSQERGGLEQFF. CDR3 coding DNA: TGTGCCAGCAGCCAAGAAAGGGGCGGTCTTGAGCAGTTCTTC.

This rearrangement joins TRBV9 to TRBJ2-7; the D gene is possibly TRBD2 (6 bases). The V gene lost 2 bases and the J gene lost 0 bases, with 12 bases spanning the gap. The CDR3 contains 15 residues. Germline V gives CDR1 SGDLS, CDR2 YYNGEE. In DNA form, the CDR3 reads TGTGCCAGCAGCGTCCGGGACTCGAGCTCCTACGAGCAGTACTTC. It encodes CASSVRDSSSYEQYF.

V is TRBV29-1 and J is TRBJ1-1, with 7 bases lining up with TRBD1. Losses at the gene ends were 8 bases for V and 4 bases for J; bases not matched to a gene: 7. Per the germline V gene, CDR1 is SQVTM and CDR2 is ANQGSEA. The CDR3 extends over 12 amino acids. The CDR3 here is CSTGQGGTEAFF. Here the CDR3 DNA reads TGCAGCACCGGCCAGGGGGGCACTGAAGCTTTCTTT. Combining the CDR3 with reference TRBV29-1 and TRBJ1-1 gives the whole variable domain SAVISQKPSRDICQRGTSLTIQCQVDSQVTMMFWYRQQPGQSLTLIATANQGSEATYESGFVIDKFPISRPNLTFSTLTVSNMSPEDSSIYLCSTGQGGTEAFFGQGTRLTVV.

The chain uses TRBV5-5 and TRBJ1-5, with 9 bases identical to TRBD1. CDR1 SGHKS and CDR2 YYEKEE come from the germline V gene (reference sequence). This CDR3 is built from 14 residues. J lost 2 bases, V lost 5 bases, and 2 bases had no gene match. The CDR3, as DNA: TGTGCCAGCAGTGGGGACAGGGGCAATCAGCCCCAGCATTTT. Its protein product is CASSGDRGNQPQHF. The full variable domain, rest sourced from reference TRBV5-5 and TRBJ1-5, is DAGVTQSPTHLIKTRGQQVTLRCSPISGHKSVSWYQQVLGQGPQFIFQYYEKEERGRGNFPDRFSARQFPNYSSELNVNALLLGDSALYLCASSGDRGNQPQHFGDGTRLSIL.

As DNA, the CDR3 is TGTGCCAGCCTACACCAGGGACTAGCAACGGCCGGGGAGCTGTTTTTT. Amino acids: CASLHQGLATAGELFF. The V call is TRBV28, the J call TRBJ2-2; 9 bases are a match to TRBD2. CDR3 length: 16 residues. Looked up from germline, CDR1 is MDHEN and CDR2 is SYDVKM. With V trimmed by 8 bases and J by 6 bases, 13 bases remained unmatched.